This T cell receptor beta chain was retrieved from a study of T cell repertoires in cytomegalovirus infection (dated by TCRdb to about 2019). About the investigation overall: Donor HLA type was relevant to the analysis, as public TCR beta signatures indicated carriage of CMV infection together with the matching HLA type.

Summary of the overall study and its limitations: In both this cohort and an independent roughly 330-donor cohort, the cumulative frequency of public TCR beta family members distinguished carriers of CMV infection plus the relevant HLA type. The ex vivo response was dominated by HLA-C-restricted CMV-specific TCR beta clonotypes, which also provided the single most frequent clonotype in two of eight donors.

V loses 6 bases of germline sequence and J loses 4 bases, and the interval between the two ends is 8 bases. The germline V gene provides CDR1 MNHEY and CDR2 SVGEGT. Spanning cysteine to phenylalanine, the CDR3 consists of 12 amino acids. Kept here is only the CDR3 DNA, which spans 36 bases and is read in frame from base 1. There are a few counts of this clonotype. No antigen is known for it. No per-base quality is available; no much larger clone lies one base away. Sequencing used an Illumina HiSeq 1500. TCRdb cleaned the public reads at Q25 with fastp, built clones with MiXCR and kept in-frame beta chains. CDR3 protein sequences are deduplicated, and each keeps its most common genes and DNA. In all, the sample holds approximately 130,000 distinct CDR3 sequences, and about 24% of those were seen once. The ten largest account for approximately 35% of the sample.

The V and J genes are TRBV6-2 or TRBV6-3 and TRBJ2-3; the D gene is not confidently resolved. Sequenced input: PBMCs, sequenced either directly or after in vitro stimulation (not recorded which). This receptor was taken from a human donor in good health (CMV status not recorded). Some clones in this sample may be carry-over from other donors' samples. The DNA sequence is TGTGCCAGCAGAACGACACCAGATACGCAGTATTTT. Translated, it reads CASRTTPDTQYF.